A selection of T cell receptor beta chains follows, all from one sample in a study of CD8 T cells in Susac syndrome. TCRdb itself ran the immunoSEQ multiplex PCR reads through MiXCR, one entry per CDR3 protein. The data contain some 200,000 distinct CDR3 sequences, 90% to 95% of them singletons. Sequencing was performed on CD4+ T cells from PBMCs. These receptors were obtained from a human donor with multiple sclerosis. CDR3s include the opening cysteine and the closing phenylalanine or tryptophan. The order of the fields is clone size, J gene, V gene, D gene, CDR3 DNA, CDR3 protein. The D gene is left open where the match is weak. Expanded clones get a size class; other rows say once, few or many, or leave the size out.

once | TRBJ2-1 | TRBV3-1 | NA | TGTGCCAGCAGCCAATTGGATGAGCAGTTCTTC | CASSQLDEQFF
NA | TRBJ2-7 | TRBV28 | NA | TGTGCCAGCAGTCCCTTTGCCTACGAGCAGTACTTC | CASSPFAYEQYF
NA | TRBJ2-3 | TRBV3-1 | TRBD2 | TGTGCCAGCAGCCAAACAAGCGGGAGGTCGGATACGCAGTATTTT | CASSQTSGRSDTQYF
NA | TRBJ2-4 | TRBV28 | NA | TGTGCCACCGACAGTAACCTAAACATTCAGTACTTC | CATDSNLNIQYF
NA | TRBJ1-1 | TRBV20-1 | NA | TGCAGTGCTGCAGGGTACCCCGGGGCCCTGAGCACTGAAGCTTTCTTT | CSAAGYPGALSTEAFF
NA | TRBJ1-1 | TRBV19 | NA | TGTGCCAGTCACCCGTGGGGGAGGGATGTGCACACTGAAGCTTTCTTT | CASHPWGRDVHTEAFF
NA | TRBJ2-1 | TRBV7-8 | NA | TGTGCCAGCAGCTTAATGGGAGACCCTACCTACAATGAGCAGTTCTTC | CASSLMGDPTYNEQFF
NA | TRBJ1-2 | TRBV20-1 | TRBD1 | TGCAGTGCTGAGACGACAGGGGGCGCTGGCTACACCTTC | CSAETTGGAGYTF
NA | TRBJ2-2 | TRBV27 | TRBD2 | TGTGCCAGCAGTTTGTGGACTAGCGGGACCGGGGAGCTGTTTTTT | CASSLWTSGTGELFF
NA | TRBJ1-2 | TRBV19 | NA | TGTGCCAGTAGTATGCTCCAGCACTATGGCTACACCTTC | CASSMLQHYGYTF
NA | TRBJ1-1 | TRBV7-2 | NA | TGTGCCAGCAGCGGGACACCGACGAACACTGAAGCTTTCTTT | CASSGTPTNTEAFF
NA | TRBJ2-3 | TRBV2 | NA | TGTGCCAGCAGTGAAGCCCCTCCGCTTAGCACAGATACGCAGTATTTT | CASSEAPPLSTDTQYF
few | TRBJ1-5 | TRBV5-4 | NA | TGTGCCAGCAGTTTTGAGAATCAGCCCCAGCATTTT | CASSFENQPQHF
NA | TRBJ2-7 | TRBV9 | TRBD1 | TGTGCCAGCAGCGTAAGTTTGGACAGGACTTACGAGCAGTACTTC | CASSVSLDRTYEQYF
NA | TRBJ2-1 | TRBV27 | TRBD1 | TGTGCCAGCAGTTTGAGGGGGCACAATGAGCAGTTCTTC | CASSLRGHNEQFF
NA | TRBJ2-1 | TRBV11-3 | NA | TGTGCCAGCAGCTTCCCCAGGGGGGTAACTATTGATGAGCAGTTCTTC | CASSFPRGVTIDEQFF
NA | TRBJ2-1 | TRBV30 | NA | TGTGCCTGGAAACACGCGTCCTACAATGAGCAGTTCTTC | CAWKHASYNEQFF
NA | TRBJ2-7 | TRBV27 | NA | TGTGCCAGCAGTGCCGCGGACATAGCCTACGAGCAGTACTTC | CASSAADIAYEQYF
NA | TRBJ2-2 | TRBV2 | NA | TGTGCCAGCGAAATCACCGGGGAGCTGTTTTTT | CASEITGELFF